The 20 T cell receptor beta chains listed next were all sequenced from one sample in a study of molecular identifiers for immune sequencing clone quantification. TCRdb recomputed calls from the PCR reads with MiXCR, one row per CDR3 protein. There are about 640,000 distinct CDR3 sequences in the sample; nearly 20% occur only once, and roughly 0.85% lies in the top ten. What was sequenced was naive CD8+ T cells from blood, with Jurkat cell RNA spiked in. Regarding subset: FACS-sorted CD8+CD4-CCR7+CD45RA+ naive T cells. Receptors were obtained from a human donor in good health. Some libraries in this study had Jurkat cell RNA spiked in.

The chain uses TRBV7-9 and TRBJ2-3, with TRBD2 identical over 11 bases. This CDR3 contains 16 residues. The germline gives CDR1 SEHNR, CDR2 FQNEAQ (reference sequence). V lost 5 bases and J lost 5; bases outside the gene matches: 9. The CDR3 protein is CASSRIAGGSGDTQYF. CDR3 nucleotide sequence: TGTGCCAGCAGCCGGATAGCGGGAGGGAGCGGAGATACGCAGTATTTT.

This clonotype was counted at least ten times. This sequence joins TRBV3-1 and TRBJ2-3; 7 bases line up with TRBD1. The CDR3 contains 16 residues. CDR1 and CDR2 from the germline V gene are LGHDT and YNNKEL (reference sequence). Trimming took 1 base from V and 2 from J; bases not matched to a gene: 6. The CDR3 nucleotides read TGTGCCAGCAGCCAAGGTGACAGGGCCATCACAGATACGCAGTATTTT. Its protein product is CASSQGDRAITDTQYF.

This clonotype has a count of ten or more. V and J are TRBV7-2 and TRBJ2-3, with 11 bases aligning to TRBD2. V lost 5 bases, J lost 7 bases, and 8 bases stayed unmatched. This CDR3 has 15 amino acids. Looked up from germline, CDR1 is SGHTA and CDR2 is FQGNSA. The CDR3 reads CASSALAGGPNTQYF. The CDR3 bases are TGTGCCAGCAGCGCATTAGCGGGAGGGCCGAATACGCAGTATTTT.

This clonotype was counted ten times or more. The gene calls are TRBV29-1 and TRBJ2-7; D perhaps matches TRBD2 (6 bases). Trimming took 4 bases from V and 2 from J, leaving 12 bases between them. Germline CDR1 reads SQVTM; CDR2 reads ANQGSEA. The CDR3 is 13 amino acids. The CDR3, as DNA: TGCAGCGTTGTTTGGCGGGGAACCTACGAGCAGTACTTC. Translation gives CSVVWRGTYEQYF.

The chain recombines TRBV6-2 or TRBV6-3 with TRBJ2-7; no reliable D call. The CDR3 is 16 amino acids. Trimming cost V 3 bases and J 2 bases, with 17 bases left between them. Looked up from germline, CDR1 is MNHEY and CDR2 is SVGEGT. CDR3 amino acids: CASSYSAVSQPYEQYF. CDR3 coding DNA: TGTGCCAGCAGTTATTCGGCGGTCTCCCAACCCTACGAGCAGTACTTC.

This clonotype was observed many times. V is TRBV3-1 and J is TRBJ1-3; D not certain. The CDR3 is 14 amino acids. Germline V gene lookup returns CDR1 LGHDT and CDR2 YNNKEL (reference sequence). V dropped 1 base and J dropped 4 bases, with 8 bases sitting between them. CDR3 protein: CASSQGSFGNTIYF. The CDR3 nucleotides read TGTGCCAGCAGCCAAGGATCTTTCGGAAACACCATATATTTT. Full variable domain (remainder filled in from reference TRBV3-1 and TRBJ1-3): DTAVSQTPKYLVTQMGNDKSIKCEQNLGHDTMYWYKQDSKKFLKIMFSYNNKELIINETVPNRFSPKSPDKAHLNLHINSLELGDSAVYFCASSQGSFGNTIYFGEGSWLTVV.

About this clonotype: This sequence may be a read error, since a much larger clone differs from it by one base. V is TRBV4-1 and J is TRBJ2-1; D is possibly TRBD2 (7 bases). Germline V CDR1 and CDR2: MGHRA, YSYEKL. There are 15 residues in the CDR3. The CDR3 protein is CASSQLGGGYNERFF. As DNA, the CDR3 is TGCGCCAGCAGCCAACTGGGGGGGGGCTACAATGAGCGGTTCTTC.

There are a few counts of this clonotype. The rearrangement uses TRBV6-5 and TRBJ1-6, with D unresolved. CDR3 size: 18 residues. V lost 1 base to trimming and J lost 0 bases, with 13 bases between them. Germline CDR1 and CDR2: MNHEY and SVGAGI. CDR3 nucleotides: TGTGCCAGCAGTTACTATATCCCCCCAGGCTCCTATAATTCACCCCTCCACTTT. The encoded protein is CASSYYIPPGSYNSPLHF.

This clonotype was found many times. The rearrangement uses TRBV21-1 and TRBJ1-1. TRBV21-1 is assigned pseudogene status. The CDR3 runs to 23 residues. DNA for the CDR3: TGTGCCAGCAGCCCGGACAAGCACTCTTGTAAGGTTCCGGTAACGGGTACGAACACTGAAGCTTTCTTT. This sequence encodes CASSPDKHSCKVPVTGTNTEAFF.

This clonotype appeared a few times. The CDR3 DNA reads TGTGCCAGTAGTAATATAGCGGGACCTTACAATGAGCAGTTCTTC. This codes for CASSNIAGPYNEQFF. The V call is TRBV19, the J call TRBJ2-1, with TRBD2 identical over 8 bases. The CDR3 contains 15 residues. The V segment lost 4 bases and the J segment 4 bases; nucleotides outside the gene matches: 6. CDR1 and CDR2 from the germline V gene are LNHDA and SQIVND (reference sequence).

J is TRBJ1-5 and V is TRBV6-6; D not certain. CDR3 length: 17 residues. Germline V gives CDR1 MNHNY, CDR2 SVGAGI (reference sequence). The V and J ends lost 0 bases and 0 bases respectively, with 12 bases between them. The CDR3 here is CASSYSIQVDSNQPQHF. The CDR3 region has the DNA TGTGCCAGCAGTTACTCGATCCAGGTAGATAGCAATCAGCCCCAGCATTTT.

This clonotype was counted at least ten times. This chain links TRBV13 with TRBJ2-3; 16 nucleotides match TRBD2. The J segment lost 0 bases and the V segment lost 5 bases, leaving 5 bases of the junction unmatched. Looked up from germline, CDR1 is PRHDT and CDR2 is FYEKMQ (reference sequence). The CDR3 runs 18 residues. CDR3 coding DNA: TGTGCCAGCAGCGACGGGACTAGCGGGAGGGATAGCACAGATACGCAGTATTTT. This codes for CASSDGTSGRDSTDTQYF.

Regarding this clonotype: A much bigger clone sits one base away, suggesting this may be a read error. This chain uses TRBV27 with TRBJ2-7; possible D gene TRBD1, 7 bases. Between the trimmed V and J ends, which lost 4 bases and 9 bases, there was a span of 19 bases. The CDR3 is 14 residues long. CDR1 is MNHEY, CDR2 SMNVEV, per germline (reference sequence). The CDR3 nucleotides are TGTGCCAGCAGTTACCAGGGGGGCGGCGACGGGCAGTACTTC. Amino acid sequence: CASSYQGGGDGQYF.

In its sample, this clonotype was seen many times. The rearrangement links TRBV4-1 to TRBJ2-2; 10 nucleotides agree with TRBD1. Germline CDR1 MGHRA, CDR2 YSYEKL. Trimming removed 3 bases from V and 7 bases from J; junction bases left unmatched: 8. The CDR3 covers 16 residues. DNA of the CDR3: TGCGCCAGCAGCCATACCGGGACAGGGGATTTCGGGGAGCTGTTTTTT. Its translation: CASSHTGTGDFGELFF.

The gene calls are TRBV9 and TRBJ2-7; D might be TRBD1 (6 bases). In germline, CDR1 is SGDLS, CDR2 YYNGEE. Between the trimmed V and J ends, which lost 0 bases and 6 bases, there was a span of 16 bases. The CDR3 consists of 15 residues. CDR3 DNA sequence: TGTGCCAGCAGCGTAGGAGCGGTCAGGGGTGGCGAGCAGTACTTC. It codes for CASSVGAVRGGEQYF. Full variable domain (rest looked up from reference TRBV9 and TRBJ2-7): DSGVTQTPKHLITATGQRVTLRCSPRSGDLSVYWYQQSLDQGLQFLIQYYNGEERAKGNILERFSAQQFPDLHSELNLSSLELGDSALYFCASSVGAVRGGEQYFGPGTRLTVT.

As concerns this clonotype: It may be a read error: a sequence one base away is much more abundant. V is TRBV6-5 and J is TRBJ2-3, with 7 bases lining up with TRBD1. This CDR3 comprises 16 residues. Germline CDR1 and CDR2: MNHEY and SVGAGI. V was pared by 0 bases and J by 1 base, with 4 bases of the junction left unmatched. CDR3: CASSYSSGQGTDTQYF. The CDR3 DNA reads as TGTGCCAGCAGTTACTCCTCCGGACAGGGCACAGATACGCAGTATTTT.

This clonotype was recorded once. This may be a read error: a much more frequent sequence differs by one nucleotide. V usage is TRBV2 and J usage is TRBJ1-1, with TRBD1 as a possible D gene (5 bases). CDR1 and CDR2 (germline): SNHLY, FYNNEI. The CDR3 is 14 residues long. The CDR3 DNA follows: TGTGCCAGCAGTGAACGTGGGGCACGGACTGAAGCTCTCTTT. Its protein product is CASSERGARTEALF.

About this clonotype itself: This CDR3 fails to terminate in the conserved phenylalanine or tryptophan, so it likely reflects a read error. The chain links TRBV6-5 to TRBJ2-3; D perhaps matches TRBD2 (5 bases). The ends were cut back, 6 bases at V and 5 bases at J, with 15 bases in the middle. Germline V gene sequence: CDR1 MNHEY, CDR2 SVGAGI. The CDR3 totals 14 residues. CDR3 sequence: CASSPRGSVDTQYS. The CDR3, as DNA: TGTGCCAGCAGCCCCCGGGGTTCGGTAGATACGCAGTATTCT.

This clonotype has more than one count but fewer than ten. This rearrangement joins TRBV4-3 to TRBJ1-2, with D possibly TRBD1 on 5 matching bases. V lost 0 bases to trimming and J lost 8 bases, with 19 bases between them. Germline CDR1 reads LGHNA; CDR2 reads YSLEER. The CDR3 covers 16 residues. The CDR3 is CASSQDLGAGDRGYTF. The CDR3 coding sequence is TGCGCCAGCAGCCAAGATCTTGGGGCTGGGGATCGGGGCTACACCTTC.

Comments on this clonotype: A single base separates this from a much larger clone, so it may be a read error. This sequence joins TRBV5-1 and TRBJ2-1, with D perhaps matching TRBD1 (6 bases). Deletions cut 6 bases from V and 11 bases from J, with 18 bases between. Germline CDR1 reads SGHRS; CDR2 reads YFSETQ. The CDR3 has 13 amino acids. This CDR3 reads CASMSTGLSKQFF. The CDR3 nucleotides are TGCGCCAGCATGTCGACAGGTCTGAGTAAGCAGTTCTTC.